This T cell receptor (beta chain) was profiled in a study of T cell repertoires in cytomegalovirus infection. Germline loops: CDR1 SGHNT, CDR2 YYREEE (reference sequence). The CDR3 length is 15 residues. Germline trimming cut 1 base from V and 6 bases from J; bases unmatched to any gene: 6. A single record per CDR3 protein comes from TCRdb applying MiXCR to the reads. The data hold around 85,000 distinct CDR3 sequences, with roughly 44% observed a single time. On this clonotype: Its specificity is not known.

This sequence joins TRBV5-4 and TRBJ2-1; 8 nucleotides align to TRBD2. The material was CD8+ T cells from cultured PBMCs, obtained from culture after CMV antigen stimulation. This TCR derives from a human donor in good health (CMV status not recorded). Some clones in this sample may be carry-over from other donors' samples. CDR3 coding DNA: TGTGCCAGCAGCTTGAAGCGGGAGATGTCCAATGAGCAGTTCTTC. Translated: CASSLKREMSNEQFF.